This is a list of T cell receptor beta chains from one sample in a study of shared clonotypes between healthy human individuals. TCRdb's copy holds only in-frame clones and misses some; the assay was immunoSEQ multiplex PCR. The data hold over 400,000 clones, with roughly 95% observed a single time. Specimen: naive CD4+ T cells sorted from blood. The receptors come from a woman under 40 in good health. Each CDR3 is given with its conserved first and last residue. Fields, in order: J gene, V gene, CDR3 protein.

j_call: TRBJ1-1
v_call: TRBV5-1
cdr3_aa: CASSIYINTEAFF

j_call: TRBJ1-2
v_call: TRBV9
cdr3_aa: CASSLVGTVGYTF

j_call: TRBJ2-7
v_call: TRBV29-1
cdr3_aa: CSVERAGNEQYF

j_call: TRBJ2-7
v_call: TRBV13
cdr3_aa: CASTEGGIGVSYEQYF

j_call: TRBJ1-5
v_call: TRBV6-6
cdr3_aa: CASRGQGSNQPQHF

j_call: TRBJ1-2
v_call: TRBV6-1
cdr3_aa: CASSDLPRSTVYGYTF

j_call: TRBJ1-2
v_call: TRBV29-1
cdr3_aa: CSVDHSGRDYGYTF

j_call: TRBJ1-1
v_call: TRBV5-1
cdr3_aa: CASNSGWGTEAFF

j_call: TRBJ1-3
v_call: TRBV19
cdr3_aa: CASSFLREQSGNTIYF

j_call: TRBJ2-3
v_call: TRBV5-1
cdr3_aa: CASSSPQGSSTDTQYF

j_call: TRBJ1-1
v_call: TRBV7-2
cdr3_aa: CASSLLNTEAFF

j_call: TRBJ2-2
v_call: TRBV19
cdr3_aa: CASSVPSGRGGELFF

j_call: TRBJ2-7
v_call: TRBV7-8
cdr3_aa: CASSLAPGDSYEQYF

j_call: TRBJ1-5
v_call: TRBV7-9
cdr3_aa: CASSLDSGRQPQHF

j_call: TRBJ1-1
v_call: TRBV19
cdr3_aa: CASSPGQVNTEAFF

j_call: TRBJ2-7
v_call: TRBV19
cdr3_aa: CASSRSGTGFSYEQYF

j_call: TRBJ2-7
v_call: TRBV11-2
cdr3_aa: CASSRIPYEQYF

j_call: TRBJ1-5
v_call: TRBV7-8
cdr3_aa: CASSSRLRDQPQHF

j_call: TRBJ1-4
v_call: TRBV4-2
cdr3_aa: CASSLVNEKLFF

j_call: TRBJ2-1
v_call: TRBV5-1
cdr3_aa: CASSWGQVNEQFF

j_call: TRBJ2-7
v_call: TRBV6-6
cdr3_aa: CASNLGASGKQQYF

j_call: TRBJ2-1
v_call: TRBV15
cdr3_aa: CATTAGGTSGKIYDSSEQFF